The 5 T cell receptor beta chains reported below all come from one sample, sequenced in a study of response to subunit inactivated influenza vaccine. TCRdb reprocessed the RT-PCR reads via MiXCR and lists one record per CDR3 protein. The repertoire holds about 570,000 distinct CDR3 sequences, with 10% to 12% as singletons. This sample also appeared in a second study, on T cells expressing NK-cell markers. As that report states: Making the TCR beta cDNA relied on 5'RACE template switching with UMIs.

This sample comprised PBMCs from blood, obtained on the day of vaccination. Receptors were obtained from a man over 45 who received an inactivated influenza vaccine.

V gene TRBV7-9 combines with J gene TRBJ2-3; D perhaps matches TRBD2 (5 bases). The CDR3 contains 13 residues. Germline lookup yields CDR1 SEHNR and CDR2 FQNEAQ (reference sequence). With 5 bases removed from V and 2 bases from J, the gap between germline ends came to 8 bases. The CDR3 region is CASSPGITDTQYF. In DNA form, the CDR3 reads TGTGCCAGCAGCCCGGGGATCACAGATACGCAGTATTTT.

This chain links TRBV4-1 with TRBJ2-7; 8 bases agree with TRBD1. This CDR3 has 15 amino acids. Germline V gene data show CDR1 as MGHRA and CDR2 as YSYEKL. With V trimmed by 0 bases and J by 9 bases, 10 bases remained unmatched. The CDR3 DNA is TGCGCCAGCAGCCAAGATCGGGGCAGGGGGCTGGGGCAGTACTTC. Amino acids: CASSQDRGRGLGQYF.

V usage is TRBV6-5 and J usage is TRBJ2-1, with a tentative D call TRBD2 (5 bases). Trimming stripped 2 bases from V and 7 bases from J, with 18 bases between. Germline-derived CDR1 and CDR2 are MNHEY and SVGAGI. The CDR3 is 16 amino acids. DNA of the CDR3: TGTGCCAGCAGTTACACCACTAGAAGGGCTGGAAATGAGCAGTTCTTC. Encoded protein: CASSYTTRRAGNEQFF.

The chain uses TRBV29-1 and TRBJ1-3, with TRBD1 matching over 8 bases. The CDR3 contains 15 residues. Trimming cost V 6 bases and J 7 bases; bases outside gene matches: 14. Germline values: CDR1 SQVTM, CDR2 ANQGSEA. CDR3 in DNA: TGCAGCGTCTCTGACGGGACAGGTTGGCGTAACACCATATATTTT. It encodes CSVSDGTGWRNTIYF.

The sample holds a few counts of this clonotype. The gene calls are TRBV28 and TRBJ2-7; possibly TRBD1 or TRBD2 for D (5 bases each). The CDR3 is made up of 14 amino acids. V shed 3 bases and J shed 5 bases, with 14 bases lying between them. Germline values: CDR1 MDHEN, CDR2 SYDVKM. The CDR3 spells CASSFGGRAHEQYF. CDR3 nucleotides: TGTGCCAGCAGTTTTGGAGGCAGGGCGCACGAGCAGTACTTC.